The 19 T cell receptor beta chains below all came from one sample that was sequenced in a study of blood T cell repertoires in COVID-19. The method was immunoSEQ multiplex PCR; TCRdb's version includes in-frame clones alone and lacks a portion of them. This table has about 220,000 clones, around four fifths appearing once. Input material: peripheral blood. The receptors were sampled from a woman between 35 and 50 years old with active or convalescent COVID-19.

The chain has TRBV27 and TRBJ1-2; weak D call: TRBD1 (5 bases). CDR1 is MNHEY, CDR2 SMNVEV, per germline (reference sequence). The CDR3 contains 19 residues. The germline V and J ends were trimmed by 4 bases and 0 bases, with 24 bases remaining between them. The CDR3 is CASSSPPGRGGIANYGYTF. The CDR3 DNA sequence: TGTGCCAGCAGTTCCCCCCCTGGGCGGGGCGGTATAGCTAACTATGGCTACACCTTC.

The chain is built from TRBV2 and TRBJ2-3; 10 bases are a match to TRBD1. This CDR3 contains 16 residues. The germline gives CDR1 SNHLY, CDR2 FYNNEI. Unmatched junction bases numbered 5, after V lost 4 bases and J lost 1 base. DNA of the CDR3: TGTGCCAGCAGTGTGGACGGACAGGGGGGCACAGATACGCAGTATTTT. Its protein is CASSVDGQGGTDTQYF. The full variable domain, completed using reference TRBV2 and TRBJ2-3, is EPEVTQTPSHQVTQMGQEVILRCVPISNHLYFYWYRQILGQKVEFLVSFYNNEISEKSEIFDDQFSVERPDGSNFTLKIRSTKLEDSAMYFCASSVDGQGGTDTQYFGPGTRLTVL.

This chain connects TRBV5-4 to TRBJ2-7, with a possible D match to TRBD2 (7 bases). The ends were cut back, 0 bases at V and 1 base at J, with 14 bases in the middle. This CDR3 spans 16 amino acids. Germline CDR1 reads SGHNT; CDR2 reads YYREEE (reference sequence). The CDR3 reads CASSLAGGGSSYEQYF. CDR3 DNA sequence: TGTGCCAGCAGCTTGGCCGGCGGGGGCTCTTCCTACGAGCAGTACTTC.

This clone was found once. Here the CDR3 DNA reads TGCGCCAGCAGTCGAGGGACTCCGGGCACAGATACGCAGTATTTT. This codes for CASSRGTPGTDTQYF. The chain couples TRBV10-1 to TRBJ2-3, with D perhaps TRBD2 (6 bases). CDR3 length equals 15 residues. From germline, CDR1 is WNHNN and CDR2 SYGVQD (reference sequence). Trimming removed 5 bases at V and 1 base at J, with 13 bases between.

This sequence joins TRBV4-1 and TRBJ1-2; 7 bases match TRBD1. V shed 0 bases, J shed 6 bases, and the junction held 10 bases outside the gene matches. The CDR3 has 16 residues. Germline CDR1 is MGHRA and CDR2 is YSYEKL. The CDR3, as DNA: TGCGCCAGCAGCCAAGATCTAGGACAGGCGGGTGATGGCTACACCTTC. This sequence encodes CASSQDLGQAGDGYTF.

This clone was recorded many times. This sequence joins TRBV7-8 and TRBJ2-7, with a possible D match to TRBD1 (5 bases). This CDR3 is 16 amino acids long. Trimming took off 5 bases at V and 2 bases at J, with 19 bases between the two ends. CDR1 and CDR2 from the germline V gene are SGHVS and FQNEAQ. CDR3 sequence reads: CASSPYTGPWAYEQYF. The CDR3 coding sequence is TGTGCCAGCAGCCCATACACAGGACCTTGGGCCTACGAGCAGTACTTC.

This clone was counted once. This chain joins TRBV11-2 and TRBJ2-7; no clear D. This CDR3 region has 13 residues. Germline lookup yields CDR1 SGHAT and CDR2 FQNNGV. V dropped 3 bases and J dropped 2 bases, with 8 bases sitting between them. CDR3 bases: TGTGCCAGCAGCTTCCTCGGTACCTACGAGCAGTACTTC. Protein sequence: CASSFLGTYEQYF.

This clone was seen a handful of times. V gene TRBV6-2 or TRBV6-3 combines with J gene TRBJ1-1; 8 bases are a match to TRBD1. This CDR3 has 17 amino acids. Germline CDR1 reads MNHEY; CDR2 reads SVGEGT. J gave up 0 bases and V 2 bases, and 8 bases lay outside the gene matches. The CDR3 nucleotides read TGTGCCAGCAGTTACCCCGGACAGGGTGACATGAACACTGAAGCTTTCTTT. Its protein is CASSYPGQGDMNTEAFF.

The rearrangement uses TRBV6-2 or TRBV6-3 and TRBJ2-7, with 11 bases that match TRBD1. Trimming cost V 0 bases and J 2 bases; bases outside gene matches: 0. The CDR3 is 15 residues long. Germline lookup yields CDR1 MNHEY and CDR2 SVGEGT. The CDR3 DNA reads as TGTGCCAGCAGTTACTCGGGACAGGGGGCCTACGAGCAGTACTTC. It encodes CASSYSGQGAYEQYF.

The chain links TRBV18 to TRBJ1-2; TRBD1 matches at 9 bases. Germline assignment: CDR1 KGHSH and CDR2 LQKENI. Trimming took 6 bases from V and 7 from J; bases not matched to a gene: 24. The CDR3 totals 19 residues. The CDR3 DNA reads as TGTGCCAGCTCTAATATGGCCCCGTTAGATGGACAGGGGCAGGGTGGCTACACCTTC. As protein: CASSNMAPLDGQGQGGYTF.

V and J are TRBV5-1 and TRBJ1-1, with 7 bases matching TRBD1. The CDR3 runs to 17 residues. Germline trimming cut 1 base from V and 5 bases from J; bases unmatched to any gene: 14. Germline V CDR1 and CDR2: SGHRS, YFSETQ. The CDR3, as DNA: TGCGCCAGCAGCTTGCGAGGAGGCCGACAGGGTGTAACTGAAGCTTTCTTT. This gives the protein CASSLRGGRQGVTEAFF.

This clone has only one observation. The gene calls are TRBV6-2 or TRBV6-3 and TRBJ1-1, with 10 bases identical to TRBD1. The germline gives CDR1 MNHEY, CDR2 SVGEGT. This CDR3 region has 18 residues. With 4 bases clipped from V and 4 bases from J, the junction kept 15 bases outside the gene matches. CDR3 amino acids: CASSFDSWDRGIGTEAFF. The CDR3 DNA reads as TGTGCCAGCAGTTTCGACTCCTGGGACAGGGGAATCGGCACTGAAGCTTTCTTT.

In its sample, this clone was seen once. The rearrangement uses TRBV7-6 and TRBJ2-2; 8 bases are shared with TRBD1. CDR1 and CDR2 from the germline V gene are SGHVS and FNYEAQ. V gave up 5 bases and J gave up 6 bases; unmatched junction bases: 17. This CDR3 region has 18 residues. In DNA, the CDR3 is TGTGCCAGCAGCAACCTCGGGGCAGGGGGCAAGATTGCCGGGGAGCTGTTTTTT. The encoded protein is CASSNLGAGGKIAGELFF. Filled out from reference TRBV7-6 and TRBJ2-2, the complete variable domain reads GAGVSQSPRYKVTKRGQDVALRCDPISGHVSLYWYRQALGQGPEFLTYFNYEAQQDKSGLPNDRFSAERPEGSISTLTIQRTEQRDSAMYRCASSNLGAGGKIAGELFFGEGSRLTVL.

The chain links TRBV24-1 to TRBJ2-5, with 9 bases fitting TRBD1. This CDR3 region has 15 residues. Trimming removed 7 bases from V and 5 bases from J; junction bases left unmatched: 10. Germline V CDR1 and CDR2: KGHDR, SFDVKD. CDR3 amino acids: CATSAGTGSGETQYF. CDR3 DNA sequence: TGTGCCACCAGCGCCGGGACAGGGTCGGGGGAGACCCAGTACTTC.

The genes are TRBV24-1 and TRBJ1-1; 7 bases map to TRBD1. Germline V CDR1 and CDR2: KGHDR, SFDVKD. The CDR3 covers 16 residues. J was trimmed by 4 bases and V by 4 bases; bases with no gene match: 11. The CDR3 DNA reads as TGTGCCACCAGTGACAATAACAGGGGAACGGGCACTGAAGCTTTCTTT. Translated, it gives CATSDNNRGTGTEAFF.

The rearrangement uses TRBV10-3 and TRBJ2-5; 8 bases align to TRBD1. Germline CDR1 and CDR2: ENHRY and SYGVKD. The CDR3 is 12 amino acids. J was trimmed by 3 bases and V by 11 bases; bases with no gene match: 5. The CDR3 coding sequence is TGTGCCTCCGGACAGGGCGAAGAGACCCAGTACTTC. Translating gives CASGQGEETQYF.

The chain uses TRBV15 and TRBJ2-7, with a weak D call TRBD1 (6 bases). The CDR3 is made up of 13 amino acids. V was shortened by 5 bases and J by 2 bases, with 10 bases between the two germline ends. Germline CDR1 is LNHNV and CDR2 is YYDKDF (reference sequence). The CDR3 region has the DNA TGTGCCACCAGCGCGGACAGTACCTACGAGCAGTACTTC. Translation: CATSADSTYEQYF.

The chain is built from TRBV29-1 and TRBJ1-2; 7 bases are a match to TRBD1. Germline assignment: CDR1 SQVTM and CDR2 ANQGSEA. This CDR3 has 13 amino acids. V lost 0 bases and J lost 6; bases outside the gene matches: 4. CDR3 sequence (DNA): TGCAGCGTTGAAGATCCAGGGGGACATGGCTACACCTTC. This sequence encodes CSVEDPGGHGYTF.

The V and J genes are TRBV11-3 and TRBJ2-5; weak D call: TRBD1 (5 bases). From germline, CDR1 is SGHNT and CDR2 YENEEA. This CDR3 is 14 amino acids long. V was pared by 5 bases and J by 5 bases, with 15 bases between. The CDR3 reads CASSHYPGRETQYF. The DNA of the CDR3 is TGTGCCAGCAGCCATTATCCAGGGCGGGAGACCCAGTACTTC.